Reported below is one T cell receptor beta chain. No antigen is known for it. The sample originates from a study of cytomegalovirus exposure and HLA in healthy donors. Study-level results: Using a false discovery rate of 0.05, a later analysis showed that some 16,000 TCR beta sequences were associated with HLA alleles. On later analysis, the bulk of CMV-associated TCR beta chains appeared to be HLA-restricted. Across all donors, roughly uniform sequencing depth was an assumption of the presence/absence analyses. In vitro confirmation showed three CMV-associated chains to be CMV antigen specific.

Germline CDR1 and CDR2: SEHNR and FQNEAQ (reference sequence). V was clipped by 5 bases and J by 3 bases, with 13 bases between them. This CDR3 contains 14 residues. Vbeta (60) and Jbeta (13) primers were used in the PCR. The data were produced by immunoSEQ multiplex PCR, yet TCRdb's version contains in-frame clones alone and is incomplete. The sample yields 100,000 to 150,000 clones, around 67% seen once. This clonotype was obtained from a man aged 55 to 70 in good health and CMV-seropositive. Sequencing was done on a sample of PBMCs. This chain links TRBV7-9 with TRBJ2-5; a weak D match, TRBD1 (6 bases). CDR3 coding DNA: TGTGCCAGCAGCGTTGATTGGACAGAAGAGACCCAGTACTTC. It codes for CASSVDWTEETQYF.